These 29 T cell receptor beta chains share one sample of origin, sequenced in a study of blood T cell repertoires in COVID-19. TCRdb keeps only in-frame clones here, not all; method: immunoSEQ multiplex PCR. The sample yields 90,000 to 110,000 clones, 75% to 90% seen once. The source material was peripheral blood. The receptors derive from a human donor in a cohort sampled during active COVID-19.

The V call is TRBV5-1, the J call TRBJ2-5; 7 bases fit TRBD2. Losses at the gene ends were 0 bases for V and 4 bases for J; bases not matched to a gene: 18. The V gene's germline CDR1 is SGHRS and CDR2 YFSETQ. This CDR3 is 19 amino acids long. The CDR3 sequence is CASSLAPGTGGGRGETQYF. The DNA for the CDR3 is TGCGCCAGCAGCTTGGCCCCCGGGACTGGCGGAGGGAGGGGAGAGACCCAGTACTTC.

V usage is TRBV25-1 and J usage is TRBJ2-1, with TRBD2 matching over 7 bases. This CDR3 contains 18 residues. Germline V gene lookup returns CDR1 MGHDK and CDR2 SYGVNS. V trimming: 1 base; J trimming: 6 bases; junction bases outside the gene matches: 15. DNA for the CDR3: TGTGCCAGCAGTGAATCGTGGTCTGCGGGAGATTTTCGCAATGAGCAGTTCTTC. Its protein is CASSESWSAGDFRNEQFF.

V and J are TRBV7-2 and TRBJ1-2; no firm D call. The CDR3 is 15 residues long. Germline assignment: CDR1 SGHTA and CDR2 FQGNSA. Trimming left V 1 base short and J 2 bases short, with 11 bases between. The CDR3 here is CASSLVSQTNYGYTF. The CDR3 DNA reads TGTGCCAGCAGCTTAGTATCACAGACCAACTATGGCTACACCTTC.

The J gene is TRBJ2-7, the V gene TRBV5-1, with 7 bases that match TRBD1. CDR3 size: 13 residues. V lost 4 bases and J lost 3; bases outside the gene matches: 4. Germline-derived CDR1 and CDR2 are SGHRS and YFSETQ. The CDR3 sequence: CASSRTGFYEQYF. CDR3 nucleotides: TGCGCCAGCAGCCGGACAGGATTCTACGAGCAGTACTTC.

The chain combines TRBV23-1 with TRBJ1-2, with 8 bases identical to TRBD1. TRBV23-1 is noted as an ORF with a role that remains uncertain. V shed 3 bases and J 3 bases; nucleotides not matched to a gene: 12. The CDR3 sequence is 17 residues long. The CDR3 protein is CASSHPPKTGEDYGYTF. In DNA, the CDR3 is TGCGCCAGCAGTCACCCTCCGAAGACAGGGGAGGACTATGGCTACACCTTC.

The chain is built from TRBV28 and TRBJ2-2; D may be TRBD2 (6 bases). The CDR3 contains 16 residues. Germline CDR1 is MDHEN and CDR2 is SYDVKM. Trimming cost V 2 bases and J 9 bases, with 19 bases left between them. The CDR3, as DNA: TGTGCCAGCAGTTTAATTCTGGGCGGGGTCTCATGGGAGCTGTTTTTT. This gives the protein CASSLILGGVSWELFF.

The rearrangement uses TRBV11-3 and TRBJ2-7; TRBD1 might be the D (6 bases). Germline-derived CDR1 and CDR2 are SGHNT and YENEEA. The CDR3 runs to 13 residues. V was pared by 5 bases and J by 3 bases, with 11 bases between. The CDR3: CASSPRGGYEQYF. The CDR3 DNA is TGTGCCAGCAGCCCACGAGGGGGCTACGAGCAGTACTTC.

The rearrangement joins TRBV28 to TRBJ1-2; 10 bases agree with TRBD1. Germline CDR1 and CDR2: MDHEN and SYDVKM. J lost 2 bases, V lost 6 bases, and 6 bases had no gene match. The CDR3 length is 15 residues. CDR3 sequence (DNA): TGTGCCAGCAGGCTGGGGGGACAGGGGAACTATGGCTACACCTTC. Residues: CASRLGGQGNYGYTF.

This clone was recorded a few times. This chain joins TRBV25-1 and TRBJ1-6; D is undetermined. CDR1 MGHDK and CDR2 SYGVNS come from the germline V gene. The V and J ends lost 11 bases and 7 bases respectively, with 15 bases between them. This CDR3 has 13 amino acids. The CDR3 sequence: CAVSGRPNSPLHF. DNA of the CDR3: TGTGCCGTAAGCGGACGGCCGAATTCACCCCTCCACTTT.

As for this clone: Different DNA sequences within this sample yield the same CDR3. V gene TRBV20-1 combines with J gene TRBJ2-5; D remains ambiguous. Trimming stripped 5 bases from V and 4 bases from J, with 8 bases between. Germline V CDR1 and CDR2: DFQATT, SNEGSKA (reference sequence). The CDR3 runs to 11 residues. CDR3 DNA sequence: TGCAGTGCTCGACGGAGAGAGACCCAGTACTTC. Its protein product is CSARRRETQYF.

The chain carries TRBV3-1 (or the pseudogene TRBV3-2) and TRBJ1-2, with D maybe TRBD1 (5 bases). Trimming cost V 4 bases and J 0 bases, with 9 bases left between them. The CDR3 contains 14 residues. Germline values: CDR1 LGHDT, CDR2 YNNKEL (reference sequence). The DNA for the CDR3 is TGTGCCAGCAGCCGATCAGGGACTAACTATGGCTACACCTTC. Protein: CASSRSGTNYGYTF.

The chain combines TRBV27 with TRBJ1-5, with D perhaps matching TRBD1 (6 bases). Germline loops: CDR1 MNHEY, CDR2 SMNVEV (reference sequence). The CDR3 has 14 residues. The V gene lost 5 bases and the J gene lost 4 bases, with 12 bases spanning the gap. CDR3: CASSTRGGNQPQHF. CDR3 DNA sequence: TGTGCCAGCAGTACTAGGGGGGGGAATCAGCCCCAGCATTTT.

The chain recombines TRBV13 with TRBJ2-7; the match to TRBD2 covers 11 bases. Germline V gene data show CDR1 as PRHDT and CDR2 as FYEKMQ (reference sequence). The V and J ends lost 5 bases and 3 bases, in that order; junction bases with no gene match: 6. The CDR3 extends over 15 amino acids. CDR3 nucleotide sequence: TGTGCCAGCAGCCAAACTAGCGGGGGTGACTACGAGCAGTACTTC. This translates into CASSQTSGGDYEQYF.

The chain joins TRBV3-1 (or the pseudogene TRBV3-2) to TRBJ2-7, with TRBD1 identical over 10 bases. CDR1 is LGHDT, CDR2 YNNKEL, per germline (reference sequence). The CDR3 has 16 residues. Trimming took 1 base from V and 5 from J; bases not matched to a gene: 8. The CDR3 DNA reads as TGTGCCAGCAGCCAAGGCCGGGGGACAGGGGTTGACGAGCAGTACTTC. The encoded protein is CASSQGRGTGVDEQYF.

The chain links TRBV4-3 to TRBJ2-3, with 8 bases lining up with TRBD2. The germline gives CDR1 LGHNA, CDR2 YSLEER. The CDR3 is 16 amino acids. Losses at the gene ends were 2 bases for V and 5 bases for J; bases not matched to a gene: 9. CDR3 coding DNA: TGCGCCAGCAGCCAATCGGTCGGGAGGGCCCAAGATACGCAGTATTTT. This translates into CASSQSVGRAQDTQYF.

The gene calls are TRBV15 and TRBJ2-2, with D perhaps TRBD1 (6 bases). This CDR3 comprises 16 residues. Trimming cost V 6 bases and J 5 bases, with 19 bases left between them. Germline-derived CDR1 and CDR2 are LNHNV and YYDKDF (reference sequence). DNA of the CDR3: TGTGCCACCAGTAGTGACAGGAGGATTGATACCGGGGAGCTGTTTTTT. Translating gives CATSSDRRIDTGELFF.

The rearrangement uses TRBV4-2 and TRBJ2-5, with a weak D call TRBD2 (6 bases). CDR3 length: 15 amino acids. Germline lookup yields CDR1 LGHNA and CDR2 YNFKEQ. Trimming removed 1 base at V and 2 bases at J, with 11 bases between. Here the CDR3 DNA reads TGTGCCAGCAGCCAAGGGAGGGTAGCGCAAGAGACCCAGTACTTC. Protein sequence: CASSQGRVAQETQYF.

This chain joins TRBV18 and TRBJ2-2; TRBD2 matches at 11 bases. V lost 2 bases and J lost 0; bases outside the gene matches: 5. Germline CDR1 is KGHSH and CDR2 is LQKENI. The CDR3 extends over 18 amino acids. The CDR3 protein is CASSPRTSGSANTGELFF. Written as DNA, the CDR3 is TGTGCCAGCTCACCAAGGACTAGCGGGTCGGCGAACACCGGGGAGCTGTTTTTT.

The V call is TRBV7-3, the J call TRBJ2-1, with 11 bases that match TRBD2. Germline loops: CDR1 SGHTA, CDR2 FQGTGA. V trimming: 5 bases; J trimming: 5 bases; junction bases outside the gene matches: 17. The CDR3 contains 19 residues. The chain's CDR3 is CASSPKGTGTSGPNNEQFF. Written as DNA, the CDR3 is TGTGCCAGCAGCCCAAAAGGGACCGGGACTAGCGGACCGAACAATGAGCAGTTCTTC.

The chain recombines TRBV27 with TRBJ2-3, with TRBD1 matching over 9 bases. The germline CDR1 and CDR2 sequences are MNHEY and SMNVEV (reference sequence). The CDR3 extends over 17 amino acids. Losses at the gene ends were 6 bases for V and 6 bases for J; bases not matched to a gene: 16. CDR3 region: CASSQITGGVNPDTQYF. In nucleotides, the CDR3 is TGTGCCAGCAGCCAAATAACAGGGGGCGTTAATCCCGATACGCAGTATTTT.

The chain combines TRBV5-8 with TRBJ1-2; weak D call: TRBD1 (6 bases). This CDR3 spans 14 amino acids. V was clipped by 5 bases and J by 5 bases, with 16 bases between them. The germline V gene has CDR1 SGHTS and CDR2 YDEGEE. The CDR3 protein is CASSQYRVNYGYTF. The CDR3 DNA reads TGTGCCAGCAGTCAATACAGGGTAAATTATGGCTACACCTTC.

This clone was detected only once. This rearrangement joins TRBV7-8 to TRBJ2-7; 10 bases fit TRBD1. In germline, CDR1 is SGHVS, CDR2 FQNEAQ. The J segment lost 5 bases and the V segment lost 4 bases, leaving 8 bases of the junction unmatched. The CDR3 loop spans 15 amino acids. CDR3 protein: CASSSAGTGVNEQYF. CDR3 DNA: TGTGCCAGCAGCTCGGCCGGGACAGGGGTAAACGAGCAGTACTTC.

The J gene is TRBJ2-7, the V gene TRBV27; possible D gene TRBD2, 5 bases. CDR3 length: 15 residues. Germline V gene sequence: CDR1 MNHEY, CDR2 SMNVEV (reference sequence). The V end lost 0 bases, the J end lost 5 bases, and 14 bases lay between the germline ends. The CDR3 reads CASSLSPGSINEQYF. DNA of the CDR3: TGTGCCAGCAGTTTATCCCCGGGAAGCATCAACGAGCAGTACTTC.

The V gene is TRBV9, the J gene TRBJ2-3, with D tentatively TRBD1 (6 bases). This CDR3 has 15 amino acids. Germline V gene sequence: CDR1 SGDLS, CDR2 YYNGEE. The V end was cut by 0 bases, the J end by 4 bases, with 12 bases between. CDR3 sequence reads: CASSVEGRGADTQYF. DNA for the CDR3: TGTGCCAGCAGCGTAGAGGGCAGGGGAGCAGATACGCAGTATTTT.

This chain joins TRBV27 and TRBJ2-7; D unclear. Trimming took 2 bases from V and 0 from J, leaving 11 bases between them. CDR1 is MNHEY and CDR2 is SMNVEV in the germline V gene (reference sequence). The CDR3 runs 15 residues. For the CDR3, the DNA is TGTGCCAGCAGTTTACGGAGACCTCTCTCCTACGAGCAGTACTTC. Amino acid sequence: CASSLRRPLSYEQYF.

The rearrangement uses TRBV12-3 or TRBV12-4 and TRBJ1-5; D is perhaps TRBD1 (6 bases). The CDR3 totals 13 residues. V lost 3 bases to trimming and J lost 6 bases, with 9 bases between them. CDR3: CASSLTGGQPQHF. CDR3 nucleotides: TGTGCCAGCAGTTTGACAGGCGGTCAGCCCCAGCATTTT.

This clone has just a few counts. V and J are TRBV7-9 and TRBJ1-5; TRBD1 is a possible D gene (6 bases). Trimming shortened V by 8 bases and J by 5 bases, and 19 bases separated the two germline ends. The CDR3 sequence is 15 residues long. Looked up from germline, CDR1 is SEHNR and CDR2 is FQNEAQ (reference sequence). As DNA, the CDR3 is TGTGCCAGCGTCCCCGGGGGGGGGCTCGATCAGCCCCAGCATTTT. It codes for CASVPGGGLDQPQHF. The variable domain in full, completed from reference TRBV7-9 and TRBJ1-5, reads DTGVSQNPRHKITKRGQNVTFRCDPISEHNRLYWYRQTLGQGPEFLTYFQNEAQLEKSRLLSDRFSAERPKGSFSTLEIQRTEQGDSAMYLCASVPGGGLDQPQHFGDGTRLSIL.

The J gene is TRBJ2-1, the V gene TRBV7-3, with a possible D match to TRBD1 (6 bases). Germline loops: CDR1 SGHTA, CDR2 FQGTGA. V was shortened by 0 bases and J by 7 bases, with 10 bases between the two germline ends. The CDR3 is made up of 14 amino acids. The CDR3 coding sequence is TGTGCCAGCAGCTTAACGGGGGCAGGGAATGAGCAGTTCTTC. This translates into CASSLTGAGNEQFF.

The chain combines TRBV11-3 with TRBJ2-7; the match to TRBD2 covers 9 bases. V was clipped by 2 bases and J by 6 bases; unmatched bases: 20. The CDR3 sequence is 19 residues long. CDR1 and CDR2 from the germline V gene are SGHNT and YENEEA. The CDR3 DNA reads TGTGCCAGCAGCTTATGGCCCCCAACGGGGCGGGGGGGAAGGAGCGAGCAGTACTTC. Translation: CASSLWPPTGRGGRSEQYF.